This is a list of T cell receptor beta chains from one sample in a study of siplizumab effects on memory and regulatory T cells. The protocol was immunoSEQ multiplex PCR, while the TCRdb copy is restricted to in-frame clones and leaves out a portion. The sample has some 100,000 clones, roughly 93% seen once. The sample comprised CD8+ T cells sorted from blood. These receptors came from a human donor in good health. Each CDR3 is given with its conserved first and last residue. A D gene is named only where the DNA matches it firmly. The listing skips clone size in some rows; elsewhere it reads once, few, many or a size class.

.	17	TRBJ1-2	TRBV7-9	.	CASSPQRGQNSNYGYTF	TGTGCCAGCAGCCCCCAAAGAGGACAGAACTCTAACTATGGCTACACCTTC
.	15	TRBJ2-5	TRBV10-2	TRBD2	CASSDPSGIEETQYF	TGCGCCAGCAGTGATCCTAGCGGGATAGAAGAGACCCAGTACTTC
.	11	TRBJ2-5	TRBV4-1	.	CASSQGGTQYF	TGCGCCAGCAGCCAAGGAGGGACCCAGTACTTC
.	17	TRBJ2-2	TRBV7-8	.	CASSLGAPFMNTGELFF	TGTGCCAGCAGCCTAGGAGCCCCGTTTATGAACACCGGGGAGCTGTTTTTT
.	15	TRBJ1-2	TRBV7-8	TRBD1	CASSLGQGPNYGYTF	TGTGCCAGCAGCTTAGGACAGGGACCTAACTATGGCTACACCTTC
.	14	TRBJ1-4	TRBV21-1	.	CASSLGQGYEKLFF	TGTGCCAGCAGCCTCGGACAGGGTTATGAAAAACTGTTTTTT
.	13	TRBJ1-1	TRBV7-6	.	CASSLDVNTEAFF	TGTGCCAGCAGCCTAGATGTAAACACTGAAGCTTTCTTT
.	16	TRBJ1-1	TRBV15	TRBD1	CATSRSRGHSNTEAFF	TGTGCCACCAGCAGAAGCAGGGGGCATTCGAACACTGAAGCTTTCTTT
.	12	TRBJ1-5	TRBV6-5	.	CAREYSNQPQHF	TGTGCCAGGGAATATAGCAATCAGCCCCAGCATTTT
.	16	TRBJ2-7	TRBV12-5	TRBD2	CASGVGTSGWPYEQYF	TGTGCTAGTGGTGTAGGGACTAGCGGGTGGCCTTACGAGCAGTACTTC
.	15	TRBJ2-1	TRBV19	TRBD2	CASSRLATTYNEQFF	TGTGCCAGTAGTAGACTAGCGACCACCTACAATGAGCAGTTCTTC
.	17	TRBJ2-1	TRBV4-2	TRBD2	CASSPRLAGGDYNEQFF	TGTGCCAGCAGCCCCCGACTAGCGGGAGGGGACTACAATGAGCAGTTCTTC
.	15	TRBJ2-7	TRBV27	TRBD2	CASRLGLAGSYEQYF	TGTGCCAGCAGACTGGGACTAGCGGGATCCTACGAGCAGTACTTC
once	16	TRBJ2-1	TRBV7-9	.	CASSSTSGVDYNEQFF	TGTGCCAGCAGCTCTACTTCAGGGGTGGACTACAATGAGCAGTTCTTC
.	20	TRBJ2-1	TRBV2	TRBD2	CASSGRTSGGALSSYNEQFF	TGTGCCAGCAGTGGGAGGACTAGCGGGGGGGCATTGAGCTCCTACAATGAGCAGTTCTTC
.	15	TRBJ2-1	TRBV29-1	.	CSAIPPEGLYNEQFF	TGCAGCGCCATCCCCCCAGAGGGCCTCTACAATGAGCAGTTCTTC
.	13	TRBJ2-2	TRBV6-5	.	CASSYSGTGELLF	TGTGCCAGCAGTTACTCTGGCACCGGGGAGCTGCTTTTT
few	14	TRBJ1-1	TRBV7-2	.	CASSLAGVSTEAFF	TGTGCCAGCAGCTTAGCAGGGGTGAGCACTGAAGCTTTCTTT
.	12	TRBJ2-7	TRBV5-6	.	CASSLAATEQYF	TGTGCCAGCAGCTTGGCCGCTACCGAGCAGTACTTC
few	14	TRBJ1-2	TRBV10-1	.	CASKTTGRFYGYTF	TGCGCCAGCAAAACGACAGGAAGATTCTATGGCTACACCTTC
.	11	TRBJ1-1	TRBV29-1	.	CSVVGTLEAFF	TGCAGCGTTGTAGGGACACTTGAAGCTTTCTTT
.	13	TRBJ1-1	TRBV5-4	.	CASSSRVGTEAFF	TGTGCCAGCAGCTCCCGGGTCGGCACTGAAGCTTTCTTT
.	15	TRBJ2-5	TRBV4-3	TRBD2	CASSQYLAGGETQYF	TGCGCCAGCAGCCAGTACCTAGCGGGAGGCGAGACCCAGTACTTC
.	13	TRBJ2-3	TRBV15	.	CATRESGTDTQYF	TGTGCCACCAGGGAGTCAGGAACAGATACGCAGTATTTT
.	13	TRBJ2-7	TRBV13	.	CASSFFRGDEQYF	TGTGCCAGCAGCTTTTTCAGGGGGGACGAGCAGTACTTC
.	18	TRBJ2-1	TRBV9	TRBD2	CASSEQAPGTSGSNEQFF	TGTGCCAGCAGCGAGCAGGCTCCCGGGACTAGCGGAAGCAATGAGCAGTTCTTC
.	16	TRBJ2-3	TRBV9	.	CASSIRRGTSTDTQYF	TGTGCCAGCAGCATTAGACGGGGGACTAGCACAGATACGCAGTATTTT
.	19	TRBJ2-1	TRBV27	TRBD2	CASSGLAGNRGSSYNEQFF	TGTGCCAGCAGTGGACTAGCGGGGAATCGGGGAAGCTCCTACAATGAGCAGTTCTTC
.	15	TRBJ2-5	TRBV11-3	TRBD1	CASSPRPQGAKTQYF	TGTGCCAGCAGCCCCCGCCCACAGGGGGCAAAGACCCAGTACTTC
.	14	TRBJ1-2	TRBV7-9	TRBD1	CASSLLQGDYGYTF	TGTGCCAGCAGCTTACTACAGGGGGACTATGGCTACACCTTC
.	17	TRBJ1-2	TRBV21-1	.	CASSTPPWDRIIYGYTF	TGTGCCAGCAGCACTCCCCCGTGGGACAGAATAATATATGGCTACACCTTC
.	15	TRBJ2-1	TRBV14	TRBD2	CASSQALAGGHEQFF	TGTGCCAGCAGCCAAGCCCTAGCGGGGGGGCATGAGCAGTTCTTC
.	17	TRBJ1-5	TRBV10-3	.	CAISEFHDGYSNQPQHF	TGTGCCATCAGTGAGTTCCACGATGGGTATAGCAATCAGCCCCAGCATTTT
.	16	TRBJ1-6	TRBV27	TRBD1	CASSIQGVSYNSPLHF	TGTGCCAGCAGTATACAGGGGGTGTCCTATAATTCACCCCTCCACTTT
.	15	TRBJ2-1	TRBV11-3	.	CASSLAAGSYNEQFF	TGTGCCAGCAGCTTAGCGGCGGGCTCCTACAATGAGCAGTTCTTC
.	13	TRBJ2-2	TRBV30	.	CAWSAQGTGELFF	TGTGCCTGGAGTGCACAGGGTACCGGGGAGCTGTTTTTT
.	14	TRBJ1-5	TRBV7-9	.	CASSTGGNNQPQHF	TGTGCCAGCAGCACCGGCGGGAACAATCAGCCCCAGCATTTT
.	16	TRBJ2-1	TRBV29-1	.	CSVEGRAGQTYNEQFF	TGCAGCGTTGAAGGGAGGGCGGGACAGACCTACAATGAGCAGTTCTTC
.	17	TRBJ2-5	TRBV2	TRBD2	CASSGLAGPRNQETQYF	TGTGCCAGCAGTGGACTAGCGGGACCACGTAACCAAGAGACCCAGTACTTC
.	15	TRBJ2-1	TRBV13	TRBD2	CASSPGLAGYNEQFF	TGTGCCAGCAGCCCGGGACTAGCGGGATACAATGAGCAGTTCTTC
.	17	TRBJ2-7	TRBV4-1	TRBD1	CASSQGTGGTSFYEQYF	TGCGCCAGCAGCCAAGGGACAGGGGGTACCTCTTTCTACGAGCAGTACTTC
.	15	TRBJ2-7	TRBV27	TRBD1	CASSSLDRVSYEQYF	TGTGCCAGCAGTTCCTTGGACAGGGTCTCCTACGAGCAGTACTTC
.	14	TRBJ2-5	TRBV7-9	TRBD1	CASSVLQGMETQYF	TGTGCCAGCAGCGTATTACAGGGGATGGAGACCCAGTACTTC
.	15	TRBJ1-2	TRBV4-1	.	CASSQEPTGVHRYTF	TGCGCCAGCAGCCAAGAACCCACCGGGGTACATCGCTACACCTTC
once	15	TRBJ2-7	TRBV7-9	TRBD2	CASSFGLAGFHEQYF	TGTGCCAGCAGCTTTGGACTAGCGGGATTTCACGAGCAGTACTTC
.	17	TRBJ2-1	TRBV11-2	TRBD2	CASSPPQTSGSYNEQFF	TGTGCCAGCAGCCCTCCGCAGACTAGCGGATCTTACAATGAGCAGTTCTTC